What follows describes a single TCR beta chain. V lost 3 bases to trimming and J lost 5 bases, with 6 bases between them. Germline values: CDR1 DFQATT, CDR2 SNEGSKA (reference sequence). CDR3 length equals 11 residues. The data stem from a study of blood T cell repertoires in COVID-19. The wider study: Donors in the United States, Italy and Spain gave samples during acute or convalescent COVID-19. T cells, B-cell-depleted T cells, or PBMCs provided the cDNA or gDNA that served as material.

In the original workflow: Quantification of nucleated cells was approximated via reference gene primer amplification. Measured with immunoSEQ multiplex PCR; TCRdb has only the in-frame clones, and not every one. V and J calls plus clone size are reproduced from that table; the DNA served to infer D and trimming. The data show 400,000 to 450,000 clones, 86% seen once. V usage is TRBV20-1 and J usage is TRBJ2-3; no clear D. This clonotype originated in a woman aged 25 to 39 with active or convalescent COVID-19. The sequencing input was peripheral blood. The CDR3 DNA is TGCAGTGCTAGGGCTCTAGATACGCAGTATTTT. As protein: CSARALDTQYF.